The 25 T cell receptor beta chains reported below all come from one sample, sequenced in a study of chemoradiotherapy in HPV16-positive cancers. Sequencing used immunoSEQ multiplex PCR; TCRdb keeps in-frame clones, though not all of them. The sample consists of approximately 52,000 clones, under 95% of them appearing once. The specimen was blood, collected from a patient who underwent chemoradiotherapy. These TCRs come from a human donor with HPV-associated anogenital cancer.

J is TRBJ2-7 and V is TRBV19, with D perhaps matching TRBD2 (5 bases). The CDR3 length is 15 residues. The V end was cut by 6 bases, the J end by 6 bases, with 21 bases between. Germline CDR1 is LNHDA and CDR2 is SQIVND (reference sequence). This CDR3 reads CASSSGSRPRGEQYF. The CDR3 nucleotides read TGTGCCAGTAGCTCGGGGTCCCGGCCCCGGGGCGAGCAGTACTTC.

V is TRBV30 and J is TRBJ1-2; D might be TRBD1 (6 bases). V was trimmed by 4 bases and J by 8 bases, leaving 20 bases between them. Germline CDR1 reads GTSNPN; CDR2 reads SVGIG (reference sequence). The CDR3 length is 14 residues. The chain's CDR3 is CAWIHLGGGKGYTF. Written as DNA, the CDR3 is TGTGCCTGGATCCACCTAGGGGGGGGAAAGGGCTACACCTTC. Combining the CDR3 with reference TRBV30 and TRBJ1-2 gives the whole variable domain SQTIHQWPATLVQPVGSPLSLECTVEGTSNPNLYWYRQAAGRGLQLLFYSVGIGQISSEVPQNLSASRPQDRQFILSSKKLLLSDSGFYLCAWIHLGGGKGYTFGSGTRLTVV.

This chain uses TRBV5-4 with TRBJ2-3; TRBD2 might be the D (6 bases). The CDR3 has 16 residues. V lost 4 bases and J lost 4, with 19 bases in between. Germline V gene sequence: CDR1 SGHNT, CDR2 YYREEE (reference sequence). The CDR3 loop reads CASSLGGVREADTQYF. CDR3 in DNA: TGTGCCAGCAGCCTAGGCGGGGTCCGAGAGGCAGATACGCAGTATTTT.

The chain joins TRBV19 to TRBJ1-1; unclear D gene. V was trimmed by 6 bases and J by 5 bases, leaving 13 bases between them. Germline-derived CDR1 and CDR2 are LNHDA and SQIVND (reference sequence). This CDR3 spans 13 amino acids. DNA for the CDR3: TGTGCCAGTAGCCGGGCAGGTGTGACTGAAGCTTTCTTT. This encodes CASSRAGVTEAFF.

This chain connects TRBV2 to TRBJ1-4; D call uncertain. CDR3 length: 16 amino acids. The germline V and J ends were trimmed by 6 bases and 6 bases, with 20 bases remaining between them. Germline loops: CDR1 SNHLY, CDR2 FYNNEI. The CDR3 DNA follows: TGTGCCAGCAGCGCGGGGTTGTCCGCCTACTATGAAAAACTGTTTTTT. Translation: CASSAGLSAYYEKLFF.

This rearrangement joins TRBV6-5 to TRBJ2-7; 11 nucleotides align to TRBD1. CDR1 is MNHEY, CDR2 SVGAGI, per germline. The CDR3 has 14 amino acids. V lost 5 bases and J lost 3; bases outside the gene matches: 3. The CDR3 bases are TGTGCCAGCAGTGAAGGGACAGGGGGCTACGAGCAGTACTTC. This encodes CASSEGTGGYEQYF.

The chain joins TRBV19 to TRBJ2-4; either TRBD1 or TRBD2 may fit D (6 bases each). Between the trimmed V and J ends, which lost 4 bases and 6 bases, there was a span of 10 bases. CDR1 is LNHDA and CDR2 is SQIVND in the germline V gene (reference sequence). The CDR3 covers 13 residues. The CDR3 DNA follows: TGTGCCAGTAGTACCAGGGGAGGAAACATTCAGTACTTC. Translating gives CASSTRGGNIQYF.

This chain uses TRBV6-1 with TRBJ1-4; unclear D gene. CDR1 is MNHNS and CDR2 is SASEGT in the germline V gene. Trimming stripped 4 bases from V and 0 bases from J, with 12 bases between. This CDR3 is 16 amino acids long. The CDR3 loop reads CASSVLDGSTNEKLFF. The CDR3, as DNA: TGTGCCAGCAGTGTATTAGACGGATCAACTAATGAAAAACTGTTTTTT.

The chain couples TRBV6-5 to TRBJ2-2; TRBD1 matches 9 bases. Germline assignment: CDR1 MNHEY and CDR2 SVGAGI. The CDR3 length is 15 residues. The J segment lost 7 bases and the V segment lost 6 bases, leaving 9 bases of the junction unmatched. CDR3 DNA: TGTGCCAGCAGAACCGGGACAGGGCGTCACGGGGAGCTGTTTTTT. It is translated as CASRTGTGRHGELFF.

This clone was recorded a few times. This sequence joins TRBV6-1 and TRBJ2-7; maybe TRBD1 (5 bases). This CDR3 is 13 amino acids long. Per germline, CDR1 MNHNS and CDR2 SASEGT. V lost 6 bases to trimming and J lost 3 bases, with 12 bases between them. This chain's CDR3 is CASRGVRGYEQYF. In DNA, the CDR3 is TGTGCCAGCAGGGGCGTAAGGGGCTACGAGCAGTACTTC.

The J gene is TRBJ2-5, the V gene TRBV19, with D perhaps matching TRBD2 (7 bases). In germline, CDR1 is LNHDA, CDR2 SQIVND (reference sequence). Trimming removed 5 bases at V and 4 bases at J, with 20 bases between. The CDR3 spans 16 residues. The DNA of the CDR3 is TGTGCCAGTAGTCCCCGCCAGGGGCCGGGAGGAGAGACCCAGTACTTC. Amino acids: CASSPRQGPGGETQYF.

The rearrangement joins TRBV15 to TRBJ1-2; D not resolved. V lost 4 bases to trimming and J lost 4 bases, with 13 bases between them. Germline V gives CDR1 LNHNV, CDR2 YYDKDF (reference sequence). CDR3 length: 14 residues. CDR3 protein: CATSTPINGYGYTF. The DNA for the CDR3 is TGTGCCACCAGCACTCCTATAAACGGCTATGGCTACACCTTC.

The rearrangement uses TRBV6-5 and TRBJ1-2; D gene uncertain. The V gene lost 5 bases and the J gene lost 8 bases, with 12 bases spanning the gap. Germline V CDR1 and CDR2: MNHEY, SVGAGI. The CDR3 sequence is 12 residues long. CDR3 loop: CASSPKPGGYTF. The CDR3 nucleotides read TGTGCCAGCAGTCCGAAACCGGGGGGCTACACCTTC.

The chain uses TRBV4-1 and TRBJ2-5; 9 bases line up with TRBD1. The germline V gene encodes CDR1 MGHRA and CDR2 YSYEKL. V shed 3 bases, J shed 4 bases, and the junction held 3 bases outside the gene matches. The CDR3 has 14 residues. The CDR3 reads CASSQTGGRETQYF. The CDR3 DNA sequence: TGCGCCAGCAGCCAGACAGGGGGAAGAGAGACCCAGTACTTC.

The chain links TRBV4-2 to TRBJ2-4, with a possible D match to TRBD1 (6 bases). Germline V gene lookup returns CDR1 LGHNA and CDR2 YNFKEQ. V lost 0 bases and J 3 bases, leaving 9 bases between the germline ends. This CDR3 has 15 residues. The CDR3 loop reads CASSQDAGDKNIQYF. CDR3 sequence (DNA): TGTGCCAGCAGCCAAGATGCAGGGGACAAAAACATTCAGTACTTC.

The chain joins TRBV19 to TRBJ1-1; D is perhaps TRBD1 (5 bases). This CDR3 contains 15 residues. Trimming removed 0 bases at V and 5 bases at J, with 13 bases between. The V gene's germline CDR1 is LNHDA and CDR2 SQIVND (reference sequence). CDR3 protein: CASSIDPGGGTEAFF. DNA of the CDR3: TGTGCCAGTAGTATAGACCCCGGCGGGGGAACTGAAGCTTTCTTT.

The chain employs TRBV11-3 and TRBJ2-7, with TRBD2 identical over 11 bases. With 4 bases clipped from V and 7 bases from J, the junction kept 3 bases outside the gene matches. The CDR3 has 13 residues. Germline CDR1 SGHNT, CDR2 YENEEA. For the CDR3, the DNA is TGTGCCAGCAGCTCCGGGACTAGCGGTGAGCAGTACTTC. It encodes CASSSGTSGEQYF.

The V call is TRBV30, the J call TRBJ2-7, with 9 bases that match TRBD2. The germline CDR1 and CDR2 sequences are GTSNPN and SVGIG (reference sequence). The CDR3 has 14 residues. V gave up 3 bases and J gave up 5 bases; unmatched junction bases: 8. CDR3 amino acids: CAWSPGLAENEQYF. Here the CDR3 DNA reads TGTGCCTGGAGCCCGGGACTAGCAGAAAACGAGCAGTACTTC.

The J gene is TRBJ1-2, the V gene TRBV30, with a tentative D call TRBD1 (5 bases). This CDR3 comprises 13 residues. Trimming took 8 bases from V and 2 from J, leaving 15 bases between them. In germline, CDR1 is GTSNPN, CDR2 SVGIG (reference sequence). The CDR3: CAGVSGGNYGYTF. The CDR3 DNA follows: TGTGCCGGGGTTTCCGGGGGAAACTATGGCTACACCTTC.

V usage is TRBV23-1 and J usage is TRBJ1-2; D is ambiguous. TRBV23-1 is sorted into the ORF group, with uncertain function. This CDR3 has 17 residues. The V and J ends lost 2 bases and 1 base respectively, with 17 bases between them. The CDR3 region has the DNA TGCGCCAGCAGTCAAAGGGAACGGATCAAGATTAACTATGGCTACACCTTC. Amino acids: CASSQRERIKINYGYTF.

CDR3 residues: CASSLQDTEAFF. The CDR3 region has the DNA TGTGCCAGCAGCTTGCAGGACACTGAAGCTTTCTTT. The genes are TRBV7-2 and TRBJ1-1, with D uncertain. CDR1 SGHTA and CDR2 FQGNSA come from the germline V gene. The CDR3 is made up of 12 amino acids. V was trimmed by 3 bases and J by 3 bases, leaving 5 bases between them.

This clone has only a few counts. The chain is built from TRBV5-8 and TRBJ2-5; D is unresolved. The V end lost 0 bases, the J end lost 1 base, and 7 bases lay between the germline ends. Germline CDR1 and CDR2: SGHTS and YDEGEE. The CDR3 consists of 14 residues. CDR3 DNA sequence: TGTGCCAGCAGCTTGGCAGGTCTCCAAGAGACCCAGTACTTC. This translates into CASSLAGLQETQYF. The variable domain in full, with the rest retrieved from reference TRBV5-8 and TRBJ2-5, is EAGVTQSPTHLIKTRGQQATLRCSPISGHTSVYWYQQALGLGLQFLLWYDEGEERNRGNFPPRFSGRQFPNYSSELNVNALELEDSALYLCASSLAGLQETQYFGPGTRLLVL.

The chain is built from TRBV25-1 and TRBJ2-3; 9 bases are shared with TRBD2. From germline, CDR1 is MGHDK and CDR2 SYGVNS. The CDR3 sequence is 16 residues long. The ends lost 6 bases at V and 5 bases at J; junction bases unmatched: 12. CDR3 loop: CASSGRASGVLDTQYF. The DNA for the CDR3 is TGTGCCAGCAGCGGAAGGGCTAGCGGGGTGTTAGATACGCAGTATTTT.

The CDR3 sequence: CASSLPRGIQPTGELFF. In DNA, the CDR3 is TGCGCCAGCAGCTTACCTCGGGGGATCCAGCCTACCGGGGAGCTGTTTTTT. J is TRBJ2-2 and V is TRBV5-1; perhaps TRBD2 as D (6 bases). This CDR3 comprises 17 residues. Germline CDR1 and CDR2: SGHRS and YFSETQ. Trimming cost V 2 bases and J 5 bases, with 19 bases left between them.

V is TRBV6-1 and J is TRBJ2-5; D is unresolved. With 3 bases removed from V and 0 bases from J, the gap between germline ends came to 11 bases. Germline loops: CDR1 MNHNS, CDR2 SASEGT. The CDR3 covers 15 residues. This CDR3 reads CASSDLTENQETQYF. CDR3 in DNA: TGTGCCAGCAGTGACCTGACTGAGAACCAAGAGACCCAGTACTTC.